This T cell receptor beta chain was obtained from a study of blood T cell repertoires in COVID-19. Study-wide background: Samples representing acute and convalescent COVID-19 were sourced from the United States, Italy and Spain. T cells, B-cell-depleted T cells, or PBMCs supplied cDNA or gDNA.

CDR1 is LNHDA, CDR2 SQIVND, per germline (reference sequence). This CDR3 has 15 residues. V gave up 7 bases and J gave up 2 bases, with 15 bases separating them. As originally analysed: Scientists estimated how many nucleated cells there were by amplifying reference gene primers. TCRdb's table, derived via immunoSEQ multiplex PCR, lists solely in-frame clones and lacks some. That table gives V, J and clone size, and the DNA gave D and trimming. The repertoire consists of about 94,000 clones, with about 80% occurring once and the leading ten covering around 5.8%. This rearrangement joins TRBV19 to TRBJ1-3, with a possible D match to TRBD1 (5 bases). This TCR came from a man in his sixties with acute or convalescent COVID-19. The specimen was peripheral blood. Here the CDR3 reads CASTPGRVTGNTIYF. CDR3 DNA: TGTGCCAGTACCCCAGGGAGGGTAACTGGAAACACCATATATTTT.